This is a list of T cell receptor beta chains from one sample in a study of shared clonotypes between healthy human individuals. Clones were sequenced by immunoSEQ multiplex PCR, and TCRdb holds only the in-frame ones, with some missing. The sample has about 560,000 clones; 70% to 80% are singletons. The sequencing input was PBMCs. Receptors were obtained from a woman aged 40 to 49 in good health. Some clones in this sample may be carry-over from other donors' samples. The CDR3 runs from the conserved cysteine through the conserved F or W. D genes are given only for firm matches. A row's size may be missing; if present it is once, few, many or a size class.

- | TRBD1 | TRBJ2-1 | TRBV29-1 | 13 | TGCAGCGTTGAGGTGACAGGGCATAATGAGCAGTTCTTC | CSVEVTGHNEQFF
- | - | TRBJ1-1 | TRBV4-1 | 12 | TGCGCCAGCAGCCAAGGGCCCTCAGAAGCTTTCTTT | CASSQGPSEAFF
- | - | TRBJ2-7 | TRBV19 | 13 | TGTGCCAGTAGTACCCGGACTACCTACGAGCAGTACTTC | CASSTRTTYEQYF
- | TRBD2 | TRBJ2-7 | TRBV7-9 | 18 | TGTGCCAGCAGCTTAGGGCTTTACGAAAGCGGGAGTACCTCCGAGCAGTACTTC | CASSLGLYESGSTSEQYF
few | TRBD1 | TRBJ2-1 | TRBV30 | 14 | TGTGCCTGGAGCAAGGGACAGTCGGTCGATGAGCAGTTCTTC | CAWSKGQSVDEQFF
- | TRBD2 | TRBJ2-5 | TRBV7-9 | 16 | TGTGCCAGCAGCACTAATGAGGGACTAGCGGGCAAGACCCAGTACTTC | CASSTNEGLAGKTQYF
- | - | TRBJ2-2 | TRBV10-2 | 14 | TGCGCCAGCAGTGAGTCATTAAGGGCCGGGGAGCTGTTTTTT | CASSESLRAGELFF
- | - | TRBJ1-1 | TRBV7-9 | 13 | TGTGCCAGCAGCTTATCGACCTACACTGAAGCTTTCTTT | CASSLSTYTEAFF
- | - | TRBJ2-1 | TRBV7-2 | 14 | TGTGCCAGCAGCTTAGCTAGCGCCTACAATGAGCAGTTCTTC | CASSLASAYNEQFF
- | TRBD2 | TRBJ2-7 | TRBV5-4 | 15 | TGTGCCAGCAGCTTGCGGGGCGGGAGGGCCCACGAGCAGTACTTC | CASSLRGGRAHEQYF
- | TRBD2 | TRBJ2-3 | TRBV14 | 14 | TGTGCCAGCAGCCCGCGGGAGCGCACAGATACGCAGTATTTT | CASSPRERTDTQYF
- | - | TRBJ2-7 | TRBV6-5 | 14 | TGTGCCAGCAGTTACCTGGACGGTTTGTACGAGCAGTACTTC | CASSYLDGLYEQYF
- | TRBD2 | TRBJ2-5 | TRBV7-7 | 15 | TGTGCTAGCAGCTTAGCGACTAGCGGGAGGCAGACCCAGTACTTC | CASSLATSGRQTQYF
- | - | TRBJ1-1 | TRBV4-1 | 15 | TGCGCCAGCAGCCAAGTGAGGGAATTGAACACTGAAGCTTTCTTT | CASSQVRELNTEAFF
- | TRBD1 | TRBJ2-7 | TRBV28 | 14 | TGTGCCAGCAGTTTCCTAGGGGGCCTAGACGAGCAGTACTTC | CASSFLGGLDEQYF
- | TRBD2 | TRBJ2-5 | TRBV29-1 | 15 | TGCAGCGTTGAAAAAGCGGGAGGGCTCGGGGAGACCCAGTACTTC | CSVEKAGGLGETQYF
- | - | TRBJ1-5 | TRBV5-1 | 15 | TGCGCCAGCAGCTTGGGCCCAAAAGGGGGTCAGCCCCAGCATTTT | CASSLGPKGGQPQHF
- | - | TRBJ2-2 | TRBV10-3 | 16 | TGTGCCATCAGTGAGTTTCCGGGGCGGAACACCGGGGAGCTGTTTTTT | CAISEFPGRNTGELFF
- | - | TRBJ2-1 | TRBV5-4 | 14 | TGTGCCAGCAGCTTGGGAACAGCTTACAATGAGCAGTTCTTC | CASSLGTAYNEQFF
- | - | TRBJ1-5 | TRBV28 | 14 | TGTGCCAGCAAAGAGGGGGTGAGCAATCAGCCCCAGCATTTT | CASKEGVSNQPQHF
once | TRBD1 | TRBJ1-2 | TRBV27 | 13 | TGTGCCAGCCAGTCGGGACAGGGGGGTGGCTACACCTTC | CASQSGQGGGYTF
- | - | TRBJ1-2 | TRBV10-2 | 14 | TGCGCCAGCAGTTTTGGTCGGGGGAACTATGGCTACACCTTC | CASSFGRGNYGYTF
- | TRBD1 | TRBJ2-2 | TRBV19 | 16 | TGTGCCAGTAGTACCATATGGGACAGAATGACCGGGGAGCTGTTTTTT | CASSTIWDRMTGELFF
- | - | TRBJ2-1 | TRBV19 | 14 | TGTGCCAGTAGTAAGGTAGCCCAGTACAATGAGCAGTTCTTC | CASSKVAQYNEQFF
once | - | TRBJ2-6 | TRBV10-3 | 17 | TGTGCCATCAATGATGGGAGGGGGGACTCTGGGGCCAACGTCCTGACTTTC | CAINDGRGDSGANVLTF
many | TRBD1 | TRBJ2-3 | TRBV7-7 | 13 | TGTGCTAGCAGCCGAAGACAGGGGGATACGCAGTATTTT | CASSRRQGDTQYF
- | - | TRBJ1-5 | TRBV19 | 16 | TGTGCCAGTACCAAACGTCAAGTTGGGCTGGGACAGCCCCAGCATTTT | CASTKRQVGLGQPQHF
few | TRBD2 | TRBJ2-1 | TRBV6-5 | 15 | TGTGCCAGCAGTTACTCTAGCGGGAGTGTCGATGAGCAGTTCTTC | CASSYSSGSVDEQFF